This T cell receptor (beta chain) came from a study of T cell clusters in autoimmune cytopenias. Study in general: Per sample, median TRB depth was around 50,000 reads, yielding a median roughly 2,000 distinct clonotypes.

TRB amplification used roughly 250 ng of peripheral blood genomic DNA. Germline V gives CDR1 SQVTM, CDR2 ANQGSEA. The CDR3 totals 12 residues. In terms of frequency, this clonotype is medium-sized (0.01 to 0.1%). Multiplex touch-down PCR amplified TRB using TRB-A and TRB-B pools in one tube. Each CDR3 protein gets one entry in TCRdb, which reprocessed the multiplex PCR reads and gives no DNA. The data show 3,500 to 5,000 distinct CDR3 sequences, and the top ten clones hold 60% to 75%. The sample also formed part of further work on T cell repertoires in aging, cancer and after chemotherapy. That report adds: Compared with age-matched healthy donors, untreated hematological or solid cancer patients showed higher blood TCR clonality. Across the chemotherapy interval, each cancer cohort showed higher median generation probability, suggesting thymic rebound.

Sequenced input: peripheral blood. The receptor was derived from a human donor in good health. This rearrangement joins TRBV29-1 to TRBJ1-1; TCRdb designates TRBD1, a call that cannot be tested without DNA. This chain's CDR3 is CSVNRGGTEAFF.